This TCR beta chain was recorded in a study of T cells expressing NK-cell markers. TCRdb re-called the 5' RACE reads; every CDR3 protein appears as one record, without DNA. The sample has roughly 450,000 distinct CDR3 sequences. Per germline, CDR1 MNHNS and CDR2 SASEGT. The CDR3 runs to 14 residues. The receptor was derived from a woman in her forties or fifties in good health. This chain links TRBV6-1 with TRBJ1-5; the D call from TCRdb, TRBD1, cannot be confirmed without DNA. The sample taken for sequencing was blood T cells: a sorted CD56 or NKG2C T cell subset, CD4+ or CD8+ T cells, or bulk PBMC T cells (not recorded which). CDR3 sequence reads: CASSIGNGNQPQHF.